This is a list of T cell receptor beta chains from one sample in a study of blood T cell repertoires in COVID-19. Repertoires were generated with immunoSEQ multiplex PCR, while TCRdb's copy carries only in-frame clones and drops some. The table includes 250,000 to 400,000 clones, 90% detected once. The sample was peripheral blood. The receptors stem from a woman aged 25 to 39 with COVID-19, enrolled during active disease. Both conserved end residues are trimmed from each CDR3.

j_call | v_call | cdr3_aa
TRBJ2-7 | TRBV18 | ASSPRGALDEQY
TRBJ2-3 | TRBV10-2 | ASTPGVKPADTQY
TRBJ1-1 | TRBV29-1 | SVGKGTGVTEAF
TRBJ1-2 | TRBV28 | ASSLIGVKGGYT
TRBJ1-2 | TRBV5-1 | ASPLRDSPNYGYT
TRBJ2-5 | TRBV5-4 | ASSQGQDKETQY
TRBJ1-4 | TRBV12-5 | ASGLGQEYEKLF
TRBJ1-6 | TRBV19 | ASSIDSRNSPLH
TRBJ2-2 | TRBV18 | ASSLYRGRVTGELF
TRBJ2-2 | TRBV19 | ASRPGLANTGELF
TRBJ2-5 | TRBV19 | ATPTGLAGGPQQETQY
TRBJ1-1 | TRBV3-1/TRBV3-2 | ASSQGLWNTEAF